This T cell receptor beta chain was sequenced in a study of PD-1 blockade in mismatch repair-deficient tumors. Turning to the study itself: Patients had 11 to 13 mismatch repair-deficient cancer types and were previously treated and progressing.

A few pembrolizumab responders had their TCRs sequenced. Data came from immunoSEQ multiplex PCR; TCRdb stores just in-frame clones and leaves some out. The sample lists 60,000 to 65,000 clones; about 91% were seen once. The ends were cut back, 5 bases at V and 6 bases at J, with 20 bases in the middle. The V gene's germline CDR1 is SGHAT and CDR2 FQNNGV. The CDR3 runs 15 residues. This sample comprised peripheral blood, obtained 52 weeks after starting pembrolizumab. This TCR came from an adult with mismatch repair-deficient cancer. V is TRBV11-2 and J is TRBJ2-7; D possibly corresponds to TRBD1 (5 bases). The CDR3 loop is CASSDRRRQGREQYF. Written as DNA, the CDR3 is TGTGCCAGCAGCGACCGCCGAAGGCAGGGCCGCGAGCAGTACTTC.